Given below is one TCR beta chain in context. This sample was included in a study of OX40 agonist ivuxolimab in advanced cancers. Background on the study: Ivuxolimab is a fully human IgG2 antibody that activates OX40 (CD134). Those enrolled were less than 85% male, with a mean age of 60 years and ages from roughly 23 to 80.

Only in-frame clones appear in the TCRdb table, and some are missing; sequencing was by immunoSEQ multiplex PCR. The sample lists 77,000 or so clones, 85% to 95% occurring once. The CDR3 covers 13 residues. V shed 6 bases and J 5 bases; nucleotides not matched to a gene: 6. The germline CDR1 and CDR2 sequences are MNHEY and SVGAGI. The sequencing used CD4+ or CD8+ T cells sorted from blood, collected in a trial of the OX40 agonist ivuxolimab. This chain joins TRBV6-5 and TRBJ1-1, with 7 bases fitting TRBD1. The TCR originated in an adult with an advanced solid tumor such as melanoma, head and neck, liver or kidney cancer. In DNA, the CDR3 is TGTGCCAGCAGACAGGGGTCGGGGACTGAAGCTTTCTTT. As protein: CASRQGSGTEAFF.